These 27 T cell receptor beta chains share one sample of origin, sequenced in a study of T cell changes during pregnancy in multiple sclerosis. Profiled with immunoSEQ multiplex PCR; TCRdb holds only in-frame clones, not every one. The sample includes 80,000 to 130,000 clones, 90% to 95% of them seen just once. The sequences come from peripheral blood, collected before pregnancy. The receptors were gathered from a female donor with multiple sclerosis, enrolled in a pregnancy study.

CDR3 DNA: TGTGCCAGCAGCTTGGTGACTAGTGTCAATGAGCAGTTCTTC. Translated: CASSLVTSVNEQFF. The rearrangement joins TRBV7-8 to TRBJ2-1; D perhaps matches TRBD2 (6 bases). CDR1 and CDR2 from the germline V gene are SGHVS and FQNEAQ. The CDR3 spans 14 residues. Trimming shortened V by 3 bases and J by 6 bases, and 12 bases separated the two germline ends.

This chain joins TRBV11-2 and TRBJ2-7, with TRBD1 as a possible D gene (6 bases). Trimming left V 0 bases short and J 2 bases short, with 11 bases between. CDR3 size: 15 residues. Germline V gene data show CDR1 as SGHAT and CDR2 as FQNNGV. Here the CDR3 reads CASSLDFAGAYEQYF. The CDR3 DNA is TGTGCCAGCAGCTTAGATTTTGCAGGGGCCTACGAGCAGTACTTC.

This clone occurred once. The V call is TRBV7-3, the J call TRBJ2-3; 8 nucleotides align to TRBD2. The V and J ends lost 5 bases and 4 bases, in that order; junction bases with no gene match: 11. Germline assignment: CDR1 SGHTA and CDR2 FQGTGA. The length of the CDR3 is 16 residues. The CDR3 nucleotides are TGTGCCAGCAGCCCCAGGGGATCCGGGAGGGCAGATACGCAGTATTTT. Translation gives CASSPRGSGRADTQYF. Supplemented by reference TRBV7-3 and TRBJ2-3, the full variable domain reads GAGVSQTPSNKVTEKGKYVELRCDPISGHTALYWYRQSLGQGPEFLIYFQGTGAADDSGLPNDRFFAVRPEGSVSTLKIQRTERGDSAVYLCASSPRGSGRADTQYFGPGTRLTVL.

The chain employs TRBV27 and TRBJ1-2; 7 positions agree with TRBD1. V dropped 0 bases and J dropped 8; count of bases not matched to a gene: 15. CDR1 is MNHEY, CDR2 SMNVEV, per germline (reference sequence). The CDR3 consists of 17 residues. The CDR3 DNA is TGTGCCAGCAGTTTATCGCCCCTTGGGACAGTGGGCATCGGCTACACCTTC. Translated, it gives CASSLSPLGTVGIGYTF.

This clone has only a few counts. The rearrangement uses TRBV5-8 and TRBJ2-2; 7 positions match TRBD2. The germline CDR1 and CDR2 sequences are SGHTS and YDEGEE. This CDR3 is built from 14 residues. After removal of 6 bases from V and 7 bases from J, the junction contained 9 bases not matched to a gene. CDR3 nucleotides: TGTGCCAGCATCGCGGGAGTAGTGGTCGGGGAGCTGTTTTTT. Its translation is CASIAGVVVGELFF. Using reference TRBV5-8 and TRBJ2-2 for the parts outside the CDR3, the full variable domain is EAGVTQSPTHLIKTRGQQATLRCSPISGHTSVYWYQQALGLGLQFLLWYDEGEERNRGNFPPRFSGRQFPNYSSELNVNALELEDSALYLCASIAGVVVGELFFGEGSRLTVL.

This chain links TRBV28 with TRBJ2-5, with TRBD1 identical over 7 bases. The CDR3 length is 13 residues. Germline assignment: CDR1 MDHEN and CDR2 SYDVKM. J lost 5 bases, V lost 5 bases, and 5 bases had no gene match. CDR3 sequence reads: CASSRTGRETQYF. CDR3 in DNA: TGTGCCAGCAGTCGGACAGGACGGGAGACCCAGTACTTC. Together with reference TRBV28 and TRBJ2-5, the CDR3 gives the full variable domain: DVKVTQSSRYLVKRTGEKVFLECVQDMDHENMFWYRQDPGLGLRLIYFSYDVKMKEKGDIPEGYSVSREKKERFSLILESASTNQTSMYLCASSRTGRETQYFGPGTRLLVL.

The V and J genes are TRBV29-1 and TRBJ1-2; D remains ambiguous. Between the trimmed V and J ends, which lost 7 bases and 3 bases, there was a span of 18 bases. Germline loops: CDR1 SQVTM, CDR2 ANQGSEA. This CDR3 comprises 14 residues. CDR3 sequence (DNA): TGCAGCGCCCTACCCCGTTCCGCTGACTATGGCTACACCTTC. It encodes CSALPRSADYGYTF.

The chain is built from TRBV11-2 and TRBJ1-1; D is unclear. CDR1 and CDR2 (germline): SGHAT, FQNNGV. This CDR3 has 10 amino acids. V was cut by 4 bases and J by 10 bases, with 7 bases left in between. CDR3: CASSYGRAFF. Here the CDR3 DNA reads TGTGCCAGCAGCTACGGTAGAGCTTTCTTT.

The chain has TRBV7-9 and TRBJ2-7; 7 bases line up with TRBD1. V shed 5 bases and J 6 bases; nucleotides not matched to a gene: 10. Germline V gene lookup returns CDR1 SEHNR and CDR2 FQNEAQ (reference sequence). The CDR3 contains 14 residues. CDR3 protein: CASSLMGQLGEQYF. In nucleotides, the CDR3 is TGTGCCAGCAGCCTAATGGGACAGCTCGGCGAGCAGTACTTC. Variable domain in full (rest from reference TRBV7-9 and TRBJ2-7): DTGVSQNPRHKITKRGQNVTFRCDPISEHNRLYWYRQTLGQGPEFLTYFQNEAQLEKSRLLSDRFSAERPKGSFSTLEIQRTEQGDSAMYLCASSLMGQLGEQYFGPGTRLTVT.

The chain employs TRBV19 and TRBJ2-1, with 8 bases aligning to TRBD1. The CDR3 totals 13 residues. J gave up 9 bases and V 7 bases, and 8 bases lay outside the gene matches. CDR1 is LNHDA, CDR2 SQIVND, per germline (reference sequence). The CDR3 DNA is TGTGCCAGTACCGTGACAGGGGCGGGTGAGCAGTTCTTC. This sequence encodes CASTVTGAGEQFF.

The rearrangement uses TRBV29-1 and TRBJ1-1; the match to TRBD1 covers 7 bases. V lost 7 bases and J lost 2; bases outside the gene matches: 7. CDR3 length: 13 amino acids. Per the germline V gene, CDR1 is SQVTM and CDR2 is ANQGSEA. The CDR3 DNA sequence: TGCAGCGCCAGGGGGTCTTACAACACTGAAGCTTTCTTT. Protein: CSARGSYNTEAFF.

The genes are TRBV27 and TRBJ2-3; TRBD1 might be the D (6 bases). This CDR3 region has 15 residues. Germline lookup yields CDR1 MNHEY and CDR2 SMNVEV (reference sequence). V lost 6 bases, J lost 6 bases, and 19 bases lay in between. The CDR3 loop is CASSLLMGAIDTQYF. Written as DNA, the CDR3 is TGTGCCAGCAGCCTACTAATGGGGGCCATCGATACGCAGTATTTT.

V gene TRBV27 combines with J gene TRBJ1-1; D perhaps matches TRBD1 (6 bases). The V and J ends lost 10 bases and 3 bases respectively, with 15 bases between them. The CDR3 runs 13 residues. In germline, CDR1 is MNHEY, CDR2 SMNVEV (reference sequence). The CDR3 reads CATRGGLHTEAFF. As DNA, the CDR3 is TGTGCCACCCGCGGGGGCTTACACACTGAAGCTTTCTTT.

CDR3 in DNA: TGTGCCAGCAGCTTCGCGGAGGAGTTCCAAGAGACCCAGTACTTC. Translated, it gives CASSFAEEFQETQYF. The rearrangement joins TRBV7-9 to TRBJ2-5; possibly TRBD2 for D (5 bases). The CDR3 covers 15 residues. Germline CDR1 and CDR2: SEHNR and FQNEAQ (reference sequence). Trimming removed 3 bases from V and 1 base from J, with 12 bases in between. The complete variable domain, with remaining parts taken from reference TRBV7-9 and TRBJ2-5, reads DTGVSQNPRHKITKRGQNVTFRCDPISEHNRLYWYRQTLGQGPEFLTYFQNEAQLEKSRLLSDRFSAERPKGSFSTLEIQRTEQGDSAMYLCASSFAEEFQETQYFGPGTRLLVL.

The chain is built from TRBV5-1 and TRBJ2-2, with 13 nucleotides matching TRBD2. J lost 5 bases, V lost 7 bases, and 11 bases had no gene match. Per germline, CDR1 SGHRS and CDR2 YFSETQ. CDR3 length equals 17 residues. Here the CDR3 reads CASRRLAGGEGTGELFF. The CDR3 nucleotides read TGCGCCAGCCGCAGACTAGCGGGAGGAGAAGGGACCGGGGAGCTGTTTTTT. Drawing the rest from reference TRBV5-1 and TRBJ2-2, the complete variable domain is KAGVTQTPRYLIKTRGQQVTLSCSPISGHRSVSWYQQTPGQGLQFLFEYFSETQRNKGNFPGRFSGRQFSNSRSEMNVSTLELGDSALYLCASRRLAGGEGTGELFFGEGSRLTVL.

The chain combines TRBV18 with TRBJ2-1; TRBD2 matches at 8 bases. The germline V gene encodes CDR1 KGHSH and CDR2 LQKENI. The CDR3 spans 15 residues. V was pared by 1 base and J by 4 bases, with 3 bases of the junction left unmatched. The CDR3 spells CASSPLSGMYNEQFF. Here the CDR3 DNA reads TGTGCCAGCTCACCACTTAGCGGGATGTACAATGAGCAGTTCTTC.

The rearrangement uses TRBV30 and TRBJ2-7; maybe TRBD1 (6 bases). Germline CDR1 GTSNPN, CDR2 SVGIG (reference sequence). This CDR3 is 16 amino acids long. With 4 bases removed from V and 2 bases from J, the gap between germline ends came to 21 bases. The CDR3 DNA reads TGTGCCTGGACTGACCCGGACAGCTTCGAAGCCTACGAGCAGTACTTC. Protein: CAWTDPDSFEAYEQYF.

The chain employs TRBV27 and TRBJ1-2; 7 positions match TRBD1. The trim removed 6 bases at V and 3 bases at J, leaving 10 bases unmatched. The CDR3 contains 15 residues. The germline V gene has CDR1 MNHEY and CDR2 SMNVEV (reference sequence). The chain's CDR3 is CASSLYQGVDYGYTF. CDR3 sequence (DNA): TGTGCCAGCAGCCTATACCAGGGGGTGGACTATGGCTACACCTTC.

The CDR3 reads CASSYSPTPEQYF. Here the CDR3 DNA reads TGTGCCAGCAGTTACTCGCCTACTCCCGAGCAGTACTTC. The V call is TRBV6-6, the J call TRBJ2-7; no clear D gene. CDR3 length equals 13 residues. CDR1 and CDR2 (germline): MNHNY, SVGAGI (reference sequence). V gave up 0 bases and J gave up 6 bases, with 9 bases separating them.

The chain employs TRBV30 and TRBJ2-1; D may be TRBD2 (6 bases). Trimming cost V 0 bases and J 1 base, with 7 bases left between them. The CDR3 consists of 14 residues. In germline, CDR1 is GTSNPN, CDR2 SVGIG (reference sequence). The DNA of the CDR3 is TGTGCCTGGAGTGTCGGGGGATCCTACAATGAGCAGTTCTTC. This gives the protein CAWSVGGSYNEQFF.

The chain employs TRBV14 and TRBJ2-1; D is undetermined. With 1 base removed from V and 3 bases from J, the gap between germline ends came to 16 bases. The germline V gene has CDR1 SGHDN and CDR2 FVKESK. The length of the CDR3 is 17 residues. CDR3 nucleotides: TGTGCCAGCAGCCAAGGTCCATCGCAGGTCAGCTACAATGAGCAGTTCTTC. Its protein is CASSQGPSQVSYNEQFF.

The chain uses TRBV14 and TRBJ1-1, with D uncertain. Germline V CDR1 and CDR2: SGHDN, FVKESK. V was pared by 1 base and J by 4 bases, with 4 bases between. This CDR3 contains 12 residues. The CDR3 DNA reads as TGTGCCAGCAGCCAAGCGGGCACTGAAGCTTTCTTT. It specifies CASSQAGTEAFF.

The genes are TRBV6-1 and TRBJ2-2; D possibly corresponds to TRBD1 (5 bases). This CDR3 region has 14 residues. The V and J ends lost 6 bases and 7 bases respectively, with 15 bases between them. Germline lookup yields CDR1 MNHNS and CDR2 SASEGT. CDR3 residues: CASSPRASSGELFF. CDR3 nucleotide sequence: TGTGCCAGCAGCCCCAGGGCATCTAGCGGGGAGCTGTTTTTT.

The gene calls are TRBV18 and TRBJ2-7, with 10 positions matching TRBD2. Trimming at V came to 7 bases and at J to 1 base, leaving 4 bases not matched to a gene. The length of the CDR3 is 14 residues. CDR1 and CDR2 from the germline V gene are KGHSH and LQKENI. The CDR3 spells CASFGLAESYEQYF. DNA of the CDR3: TGTGCCAGCTTCGGACTAGCGGAGTCCTACGAGCAGTACTTC.

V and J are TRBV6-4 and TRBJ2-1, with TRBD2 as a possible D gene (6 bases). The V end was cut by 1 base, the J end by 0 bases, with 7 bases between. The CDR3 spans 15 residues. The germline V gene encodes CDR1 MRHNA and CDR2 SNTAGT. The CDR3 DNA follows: TGTGCCAGCAGTGACTTTAGCGGCTCCTACAATGAGCAGTTCTTC. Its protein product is CASSDFSGSYNEQFF.

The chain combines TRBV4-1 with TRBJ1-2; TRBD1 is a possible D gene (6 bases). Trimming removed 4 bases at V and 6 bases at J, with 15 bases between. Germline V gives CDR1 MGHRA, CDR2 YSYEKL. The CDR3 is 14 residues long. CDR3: CASSRPLGADGYTF. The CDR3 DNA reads TGCGCCAGCAGCCGGCCCTTGGGGGCAGATGGCTACACCTTC.

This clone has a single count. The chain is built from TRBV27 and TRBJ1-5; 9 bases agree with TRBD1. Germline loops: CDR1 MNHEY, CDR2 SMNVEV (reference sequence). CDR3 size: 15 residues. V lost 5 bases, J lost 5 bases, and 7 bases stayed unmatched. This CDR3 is CASSPWGQGDQPQHF. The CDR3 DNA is TGTGCCAGCAGTCCCTGGGGACAGGGAGATCAGCCCCAGCATTTT.